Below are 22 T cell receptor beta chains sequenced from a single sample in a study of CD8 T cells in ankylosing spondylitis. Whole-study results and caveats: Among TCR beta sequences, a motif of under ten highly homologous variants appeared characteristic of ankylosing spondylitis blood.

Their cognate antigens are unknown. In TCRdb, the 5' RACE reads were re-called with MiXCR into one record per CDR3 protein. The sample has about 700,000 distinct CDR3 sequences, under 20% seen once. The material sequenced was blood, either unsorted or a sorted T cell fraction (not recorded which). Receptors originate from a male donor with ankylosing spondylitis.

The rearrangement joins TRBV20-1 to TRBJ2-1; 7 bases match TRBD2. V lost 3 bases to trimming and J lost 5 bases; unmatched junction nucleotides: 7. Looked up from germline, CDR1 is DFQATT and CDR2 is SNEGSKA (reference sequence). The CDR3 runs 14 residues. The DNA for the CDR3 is TGCAGTGCTAGTCGTGGGGGAGGGGACAATGAGCAGTTCTTC. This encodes CSASRGGGDNEQFF.

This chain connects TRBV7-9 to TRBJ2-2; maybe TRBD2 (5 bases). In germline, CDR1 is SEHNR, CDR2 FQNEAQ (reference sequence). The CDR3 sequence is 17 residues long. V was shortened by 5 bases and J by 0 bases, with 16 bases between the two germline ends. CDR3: CASSDPLAGPNTGELFF. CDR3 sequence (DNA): TGTGCCAGCAGCGACCCTCTGGCGGGCCCGAACACCGGGGAGCTGTTTTTT.

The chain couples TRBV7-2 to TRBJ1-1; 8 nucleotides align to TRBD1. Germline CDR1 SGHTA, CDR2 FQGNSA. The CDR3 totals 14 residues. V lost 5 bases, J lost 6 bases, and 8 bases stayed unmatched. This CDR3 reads CASSPWAQGAEAFF. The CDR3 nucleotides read TGTGCCAGCAGCCCCTGGGCACAGGGGGCTGAAGCTTTCTTT.

The CDR3 region has the DNA TGTGCCAGCAGTTACCTAACAGGGGCAGACATTCAGTACTTC. This gives the protein CASSYLTGADIQYF. This chain links TRBV6-2 or TRBV6-3 with TRBJ2-4; 7 bases match TRBD1. CDR1 and CDR2 from the germline V gene are MNHEY and SVGEGT. V dropped 2 bases and J dropped 8; count of bases not matched to a gene: 6. The CDR3 contains 14 residues.

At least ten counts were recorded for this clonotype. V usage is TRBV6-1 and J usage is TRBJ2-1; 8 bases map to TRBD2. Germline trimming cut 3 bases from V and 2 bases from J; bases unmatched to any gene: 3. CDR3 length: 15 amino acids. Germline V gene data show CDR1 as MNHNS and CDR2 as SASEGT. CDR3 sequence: CASSEGGGTYNEQFF. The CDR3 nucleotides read TGTGCCAGCAGTGAGGGCGGGGGGACCTACAATGAGCAGTTCTTC.

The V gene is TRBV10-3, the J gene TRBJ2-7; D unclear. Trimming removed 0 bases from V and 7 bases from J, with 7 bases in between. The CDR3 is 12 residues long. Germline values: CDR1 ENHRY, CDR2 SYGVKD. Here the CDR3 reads CAISESGWEQYF. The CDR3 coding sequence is TGTGCCATCAGTGAGTCGGGGTGGGAGCAGTACTTC.

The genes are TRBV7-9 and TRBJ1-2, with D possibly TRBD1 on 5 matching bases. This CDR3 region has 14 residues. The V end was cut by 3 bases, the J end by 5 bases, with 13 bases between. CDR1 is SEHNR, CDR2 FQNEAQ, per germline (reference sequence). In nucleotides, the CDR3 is TGTGCCAGCAGCTTGCTGGGGGACCGATATGGCTACACCTTC. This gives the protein CASSLLGDRYGYTF. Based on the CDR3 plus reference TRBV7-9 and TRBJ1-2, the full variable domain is DTGVSQNPRHKITKRGQNVTFRCDPISEHNRLYWYRQTLGQGPEFLTYFQNEAQLEKSRLLSDRFSAERPKGSFSTLEIQRTEQGDSAMYLCASSLLGDRYGYTFGSGTRLTVV.

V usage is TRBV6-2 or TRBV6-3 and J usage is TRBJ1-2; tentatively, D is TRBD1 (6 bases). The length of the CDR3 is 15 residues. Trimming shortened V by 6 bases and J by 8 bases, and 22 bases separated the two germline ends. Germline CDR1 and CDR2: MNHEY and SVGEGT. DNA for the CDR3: TGTGCCAGCAGAGAAAAGGACAGAAGGCTCGAAGGCTACACCTTC. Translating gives CASREKDRRLEGYTF.

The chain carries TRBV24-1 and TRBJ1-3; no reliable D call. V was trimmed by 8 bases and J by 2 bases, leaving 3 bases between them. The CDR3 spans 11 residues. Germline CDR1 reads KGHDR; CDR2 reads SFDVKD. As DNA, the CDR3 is TGTGCCACCACAACTGGAAACACCATATATTTT. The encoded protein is CATTTGNTIYF.

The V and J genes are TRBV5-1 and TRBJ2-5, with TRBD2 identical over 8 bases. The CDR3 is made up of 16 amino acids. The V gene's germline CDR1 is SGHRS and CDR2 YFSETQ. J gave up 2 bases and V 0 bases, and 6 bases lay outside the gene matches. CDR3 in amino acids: CASSLGGLVFQETQYF. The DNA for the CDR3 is TGCGCCAGCAGCTTGGGGGGACTAGTTTTTCAAGAGACCCAGTACTTC. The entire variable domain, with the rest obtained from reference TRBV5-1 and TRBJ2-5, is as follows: KAGVTQTPRYLIKTRGQQVTLSCSPISGHRSVSWYQQTPGQGLQFLFEYFSETQRNKGNFPGRFSGRQFSNSRSEMNVSTLELGDSALYLCASSLGGLVFQETQYFGPGTRLLVL.

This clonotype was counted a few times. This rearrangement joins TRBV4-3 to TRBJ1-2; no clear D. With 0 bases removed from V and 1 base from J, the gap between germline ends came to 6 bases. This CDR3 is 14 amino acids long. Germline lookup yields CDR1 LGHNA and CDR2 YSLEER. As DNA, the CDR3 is TGCGCCAGCAGCCAAGACAATTTTAACTATGGCTACACCTTC. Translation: CASSQDNFNYGYTF.

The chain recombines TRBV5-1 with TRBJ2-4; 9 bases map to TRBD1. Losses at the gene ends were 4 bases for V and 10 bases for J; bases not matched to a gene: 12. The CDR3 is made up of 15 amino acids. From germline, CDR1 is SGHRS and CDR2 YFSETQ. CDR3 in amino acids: CASSENSGTGMIQYF. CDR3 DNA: TGCGCCAGCAGCGAGAACTCCGGGACAGGGATGATTCAGTACTTC.

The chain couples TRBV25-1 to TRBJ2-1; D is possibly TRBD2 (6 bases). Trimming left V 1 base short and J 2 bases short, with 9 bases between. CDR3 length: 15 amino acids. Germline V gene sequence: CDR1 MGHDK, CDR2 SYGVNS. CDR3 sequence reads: CASSESEGPYNEQFF. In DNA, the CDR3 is TGTGCCAGCAGTGAATCGGAGGGCCCCTACAATGAGCAGTTCTTC.

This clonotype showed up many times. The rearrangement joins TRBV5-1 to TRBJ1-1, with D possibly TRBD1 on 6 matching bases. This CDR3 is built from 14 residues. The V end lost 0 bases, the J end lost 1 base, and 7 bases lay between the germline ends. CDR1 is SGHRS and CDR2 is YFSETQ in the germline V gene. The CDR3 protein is CASSLEQGNTEAFF. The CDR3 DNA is TGCGCCAGCAGCTTGGAACAGGGGAACACTGAAGCTTTCTTT.

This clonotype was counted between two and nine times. The CDR3 DNA is TGTGCCAGCAGTGGGACTAGCGGGAGTTTATCCTACGAGCAGTACTTC. This codes for CASSGTSGSLSYEQYF. J is TRBJ2-7 and V is TRBV27; 14 nucleotides line up with TRBD2. This CDR3 comprises 16 residues. The V and J ends lost 5 bases and 1 base, in that order; junction bases with no gene match: 4. The V gene's germline CDR1 is MNHEY and CDR2 SMNVEV (reference sequence).

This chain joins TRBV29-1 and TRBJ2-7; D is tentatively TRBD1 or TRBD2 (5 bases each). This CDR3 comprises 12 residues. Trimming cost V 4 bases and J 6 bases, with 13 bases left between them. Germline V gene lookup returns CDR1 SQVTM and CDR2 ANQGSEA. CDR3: CSVAGTAREQYF. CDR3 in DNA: TGCAGCGTTGCGGGGACCGCTCGCGAGCAGTACTTC.

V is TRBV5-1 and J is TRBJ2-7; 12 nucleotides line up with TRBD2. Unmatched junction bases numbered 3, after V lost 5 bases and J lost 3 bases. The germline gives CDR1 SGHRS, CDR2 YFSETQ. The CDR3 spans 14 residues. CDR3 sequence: CASRQTSGGYEQYF. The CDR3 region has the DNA TGCGCCAGCAGGCAGACTAGCGGGGGCTACGAGCAGTACTTC.

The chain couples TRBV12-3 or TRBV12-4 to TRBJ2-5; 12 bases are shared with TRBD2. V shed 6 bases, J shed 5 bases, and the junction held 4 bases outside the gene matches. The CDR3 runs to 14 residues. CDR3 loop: CASSPSGRVETQYF. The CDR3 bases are TGTGCCAGCAGCCCTAGCGGGAGGGTGGAGACCCAGTACTTC.

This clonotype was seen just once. The CDR3 DNA reads as TGCAGCGTTGAAGATTGGTCTAGCGGGGACCACGAGCAGTACTTC. It encodes CSVEDWSSGDHEQYF. The chain is built from TRBV29-1 and TRBJ2-7; 9 nucleotides match TRBD2. The J segment lost 5 bases and the V segment lost 0 bases, leaving 8 bases of the junction unmatched. Looked up from germline, CDR1 is SQVTM and CDR2 is ANQGSEA. CDR3 length equals 15 residues.

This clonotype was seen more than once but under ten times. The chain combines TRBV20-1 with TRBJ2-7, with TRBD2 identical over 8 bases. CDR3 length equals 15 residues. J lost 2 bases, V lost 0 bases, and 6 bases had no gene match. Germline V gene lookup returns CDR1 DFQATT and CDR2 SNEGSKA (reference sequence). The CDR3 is CSARDLSGGPYEQYF. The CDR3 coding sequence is TGCAGTGCTAGAGATCTTTCGGGAGGGCCCTACGAGCAGTACTTC.

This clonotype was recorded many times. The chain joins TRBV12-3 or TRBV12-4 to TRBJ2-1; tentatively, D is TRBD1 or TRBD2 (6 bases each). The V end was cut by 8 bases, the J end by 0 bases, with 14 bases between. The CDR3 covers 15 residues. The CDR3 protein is CASSPGGGSYNEQFF. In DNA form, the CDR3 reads TGTGCCAGCTCCCCAGGAGGGGGCTCCTACAATGAGCAGTTCTTC.

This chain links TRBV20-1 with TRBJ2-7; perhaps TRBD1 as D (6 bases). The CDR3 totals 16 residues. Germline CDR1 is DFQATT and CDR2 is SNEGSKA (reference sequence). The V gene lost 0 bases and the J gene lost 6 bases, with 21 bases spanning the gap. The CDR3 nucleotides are TGCAGTGCTAGAGAAAGAAGAACAGGGCGAGTGGGCGAGCAGTACTTC. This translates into CSARERRTGRVGEQYF.